These 11 T cell receptor beta chains originate from one sample sequenced in a study of T cells in Graves' hyperthyroidism and ophthalmopathy (dated by TCRdb to between 2018 and 2020). The protocol used for the library was multiplex PCR. The sequencer listed for this sample is Illumina HiSeq 2000. TCR beta CDR3 regions were amplified from RNA transcripts. The first round of RT-PCR for the TCR CDR3 was performed with the HTBI primer set and the Qiagen OneStep RT-PCR kit. The raw public reads went through TCRdb reprocessing: fastp at Q25, MiXCR clone calling, in-frame beta chains kept. A single entry per CDR3 protein holds the most common genes and DNA from its merged rows. The sample includes roughly 720,000 distinct CDR3 sequences, with 17% observed a single time. The top ten clonotypes cover less than 20% of the sample. The sample was blood. The receptors here all came from a man aged 45-65 years with Graves' hyperthyroidism.

This sequence joins TRBV29-1 and TRBJ1-2; the D gene is possibly TRBD1 (5 bases). Trimming cost V 0 bases and J 6 bases, with 11 bases left between them. This CDR3 contains 13 residues. Germline CDR1 SQVTM, CDR2 ANQGSEA. DNA for the CDR3: TGCAGCGTTGAAGAGTGGCAGGGTGATGGCTACACCTTC. Amino acid sequence: CSVEEWQGDGYTF.

The chain links TRBV5-1 to TRBJ1-3, with D perhaps matching TRBD1 (5 bases). V was shortened by 4 bases and J by 4 bases, with 12 bases between the two germline ends. The CDR3 has 14 residues. CDR1 and CDR2 (germline): SGHRS, YFSETQ. The CDR3 sequence: CASSRGTLGNTIYF. In DNA, the CDR3 is TGCGCCAGCAGCCGCGGGACCTTAGGAAACACCATATATTTT. Complete variable domain (other parts from reference TRBV5-1 and TRBJ1-3): KAGVTQTPRYLIKTRGQQVTLSCSPISGHRSVSWYQQTPGQGLQFLFEYFSETQRNKGNFPGRFSGRQFSNSRSEMNVSTLELGDSALYLCASSRGTLGNTIYFGEGSWLTVV.

This clonotype was seen a handful of times. The chain employs TRBV6-1 and TRBJ2-3; D gene unclear. V was trimmed by 4 bases and J by 2 bases, leaving 10 bases between them. Germline V gives CDR1 MNHNS, CDR2 SASEGT. This CDR3 comprises 14 residues. The CDR3 is CASSVGRSTDTQYF. Here the CDR3 DNA reads TGTGCCAGCAGTGTTGGTAGGTCCACAGATACGCAGTATTTT.

This clonotype was counted a few times. A much larger clone lies a single base off, so this may be a read error. The V gene is TRBV2, the J gene TRBJ2-2; TRBD2 might be the D (5 bases). CDR3 size: 14 residues. Germline lookup yields CDR1 SNHLY and CDR2 FYNNEI. Here the CDR3 reads CASSKPELTGELSF. The CDR3 region has the DNA TGTGCCAGCAGTAAGCCAGAGTTGACCGGGGAGCTGTCTTTT. The full variable domain, its missing parts supplied by reference TRBV2 and TRBJ2-2, is EPEVTQTPSHQVTQMGQEVILRCVPISNHLYFYWYRQILGQKVEFLVSFYNNEISEKSEIFDDQFSVERPDGSNFTLKIRSTKLEDSAMYFCASSKPELTGELSFGEGSRLTVL.

This clonotype was counted at least ten times. V is TRBV10-3 and J is TRBJ2-7; D ambiguous. Germline loops: CDR1 ENHRY, CDR2 SYGVKD. This CDR3 has 11 residues. The V gene lost 4 bases and the J gene lost 4 bases, with 5 bases spanning the gap. The CDR3 region is CAISGGYEQYF. CDR3 nucleotide sequence: TGTGCCATCAGTGGGGGATACGAGCAGTACTTC.

This clonotype was counted many times. The V gene is TRBV2, the J gene TRBJ2-7; D is uncertain. V gave up 3 bases and J gave up 9 bases, with 18 bases separating them. This CDR3 has 14 amino acids. The germline V gene encodes CDR1 SNHLY and CDR2 FYNNEI. CDR3: CASSESRSSSWQYF. CDR3 nucleotide sequence: TGTGCCAGCAGTGAGTCCCGCTCATCTTCGTGGCAGTACTTC.

The chain links TRBV18 to TRBJ1-3; D is perhaps TRBD1 (5 bases). V shed 6 bases and J shed 5 bases, with 17 bases lying between them. The CDR3 loop spans 15 amino acids. Looked up from germline, CDR1 is KGHSH and CDR2 is LQKENI. The CDR3 loop is CASSLRGETRNTIYF. The CDR3 nucleotides read TGTGCCAGCTCGCTAAGGGGAGAAACTAGAAACACCATATATTTT.

This clonotype was recorded at least ten times. The rearrangement uses TRBV7-2 and TRBJ1-4; D possibly corresponds to TRBD1 (5 bases). The CDR3 totals 16 residues. The V and J ends lost 5 bases and 7 bases respectively, with 20 bases between them. Germline loops: CDR1 SGHTA, CDR2 FQGNSA. The CDR3 loop is CASSPIGGGTVEKLFF. The CDR3 bases are TGTGCCAGCAGCCCCATCGGGGGGGGTACGGTTGAAAAACTGTTTTTT.

This clonotype has a handful of counts. The genes are TRBV20-1 and TRBJ2-7, with TRBD2 as a possible D gene (6 bases). Trimming stripped 6 bases from V and 2 bases from J, with 17 bases between. Germline V lookup: CDR1 DFQATT, CDR2 SNEGSKA (reference sequence). CDR3 size: 14 residues. CDR3 sequence: CSARRRGRAYEQYF. Here the CDR3 DNA reads TGCAGTGCGCGTAGGCGGGGCCGTGCCTACGAGCAGTACTTC.

This clonotype was seen more than once but under ten times. The chain combines TRBV5-1 with TRBJ2-1; perhaps TRBD1 as D (5 bases). The CDR3 consists of 15 residues. CDR1 is SGHRS and CDR2 is YFSETQ in the germline V gene. V was cut by 3 bases and J by 7 bases, with 17 bases left in between. CDR3 sequence (DNA): TGCGCCAGCAGCTCAGGGTTCTTTGGGCGAAATGAGCAGTTCTTC. Translation: CASSSGFFGRNEQFF.

This clonotype was seen repeatedly, ten times or more. The chain has TRBV2 and TRBJ2-3, with TRBD1 identical over 7 bases. After removal of 3 bases from V and 0 bases from J, the junction contained 6 bases not matched to a gene. Per germline, CDR1 SNHLY and CDR2 FYNNEI. This CDR3 spans 16 amino acids. In DNA form, the CDR3 reads TGTGCCAGCAGTGAGGGCGCAGGGGGAAGCACAGATACGCAGTATTTT. As protein: CASSEGAGGSTDTQYF.